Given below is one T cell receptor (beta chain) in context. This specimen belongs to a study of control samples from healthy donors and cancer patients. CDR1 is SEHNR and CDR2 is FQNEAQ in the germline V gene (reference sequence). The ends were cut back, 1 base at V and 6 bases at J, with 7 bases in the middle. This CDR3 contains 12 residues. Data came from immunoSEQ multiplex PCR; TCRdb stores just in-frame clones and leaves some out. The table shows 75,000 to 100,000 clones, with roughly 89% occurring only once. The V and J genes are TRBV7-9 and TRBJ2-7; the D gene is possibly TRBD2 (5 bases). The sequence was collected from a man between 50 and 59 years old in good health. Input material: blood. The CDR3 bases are TGTGCCAGCAGCTTAGGTGAGGGCGAGCAGTACTTC. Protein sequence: CASSLGEGEQYF.